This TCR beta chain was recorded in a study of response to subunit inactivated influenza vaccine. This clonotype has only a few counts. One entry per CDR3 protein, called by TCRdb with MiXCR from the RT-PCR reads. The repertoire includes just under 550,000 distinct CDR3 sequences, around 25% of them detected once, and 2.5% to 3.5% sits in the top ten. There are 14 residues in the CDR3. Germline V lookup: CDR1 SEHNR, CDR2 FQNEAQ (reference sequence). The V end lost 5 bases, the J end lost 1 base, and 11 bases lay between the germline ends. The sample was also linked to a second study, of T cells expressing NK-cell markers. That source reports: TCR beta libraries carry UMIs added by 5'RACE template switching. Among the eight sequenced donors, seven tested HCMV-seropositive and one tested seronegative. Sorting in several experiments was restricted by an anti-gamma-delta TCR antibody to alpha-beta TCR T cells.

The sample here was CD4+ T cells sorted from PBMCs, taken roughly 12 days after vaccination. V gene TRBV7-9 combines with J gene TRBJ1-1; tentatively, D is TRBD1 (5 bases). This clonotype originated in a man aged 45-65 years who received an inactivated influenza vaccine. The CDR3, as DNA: TGTGCCAGCAGCCTCAGGGATTCGAACACTGAAGCTTTCTTT. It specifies CASSLRDSNTEAFF.